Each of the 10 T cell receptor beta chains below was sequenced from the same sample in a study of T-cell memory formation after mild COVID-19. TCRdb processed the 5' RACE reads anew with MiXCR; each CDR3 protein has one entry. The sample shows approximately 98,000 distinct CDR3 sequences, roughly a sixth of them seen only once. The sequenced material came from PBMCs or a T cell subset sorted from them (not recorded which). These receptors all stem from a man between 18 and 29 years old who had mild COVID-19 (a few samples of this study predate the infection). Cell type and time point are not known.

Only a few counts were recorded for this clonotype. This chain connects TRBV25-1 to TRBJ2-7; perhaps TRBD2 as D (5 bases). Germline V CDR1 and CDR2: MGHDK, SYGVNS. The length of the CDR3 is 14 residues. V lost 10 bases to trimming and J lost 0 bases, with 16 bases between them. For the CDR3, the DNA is TGTGCCACCAAAAGAGGGCACAGCTCCTACGAGCAGTACTTC. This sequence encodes CATKRGHSSYEQYF.

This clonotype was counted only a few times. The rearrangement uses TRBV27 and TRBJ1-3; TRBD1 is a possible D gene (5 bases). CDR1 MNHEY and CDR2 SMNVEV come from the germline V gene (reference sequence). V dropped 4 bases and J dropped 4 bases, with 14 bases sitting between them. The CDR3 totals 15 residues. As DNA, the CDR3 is TGTGCCAGCAGTTCGGTGGGGGTATCGGGAAACACCATATATTTT. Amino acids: CASSSVGVSGNTIYF.

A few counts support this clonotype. The CDR3 DNA reads TGCAGTGCTAGTTTCCCGGGAGGCTATGGCTACACCTTC. Translating it yields CSASFPGGYGYTF. The chain links TRBV20-1 to TRBJ1-2; no clear D. Germline CDR1 and CDR2: DFQATT and SNEGSKA (reference sequence). V lost 3 bases, J lost 4 bases, and 12 bases lay in between. The CDR3 contains 13 residues.

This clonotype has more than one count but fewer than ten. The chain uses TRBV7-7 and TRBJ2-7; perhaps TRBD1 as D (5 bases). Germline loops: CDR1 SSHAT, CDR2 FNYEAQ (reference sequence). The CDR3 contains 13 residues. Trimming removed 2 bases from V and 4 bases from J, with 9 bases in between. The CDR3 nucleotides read TGTGCCAGCAGCTTACAGGCAGGGTACGAGCAGTACTTC. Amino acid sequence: CASSLQAGYEQYF. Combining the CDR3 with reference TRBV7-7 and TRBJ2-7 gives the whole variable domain GAGVSQSPRYKVTKRGQDVTLRCDPISSHATLYWYQQALGQGPEFLTYFNYEAQPDKSGLPSDRFSAERPEGSISTLTIQRTEQRDSAMYRCASSLQAGYEQYFGPGTRLTVT.

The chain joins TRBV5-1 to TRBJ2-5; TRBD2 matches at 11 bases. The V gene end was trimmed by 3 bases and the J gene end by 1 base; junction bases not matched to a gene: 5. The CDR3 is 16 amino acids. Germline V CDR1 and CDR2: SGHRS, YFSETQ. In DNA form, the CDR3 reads TGCGCCAGCAGCTCTGGACTAGCGGGTCCCCAAGAGACCCAGTACTTC. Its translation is CASSSGLAGPQETQYF.

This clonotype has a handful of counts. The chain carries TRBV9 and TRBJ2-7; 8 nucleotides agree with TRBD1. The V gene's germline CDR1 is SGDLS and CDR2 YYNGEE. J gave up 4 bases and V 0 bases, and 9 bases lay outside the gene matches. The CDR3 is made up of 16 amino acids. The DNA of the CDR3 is TGTGCCAGCAGCGTAGGGATGGCAGGGGGCTCGTACGAGCAGTACTTC. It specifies CASSVGMAGGSYEQYF.

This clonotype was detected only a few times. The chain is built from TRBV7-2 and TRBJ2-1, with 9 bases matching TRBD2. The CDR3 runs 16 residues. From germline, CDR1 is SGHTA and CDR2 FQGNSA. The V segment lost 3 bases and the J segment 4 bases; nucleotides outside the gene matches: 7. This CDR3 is CASSLVAGASYNEQFF. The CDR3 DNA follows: TGTGCCAGCAGCTTGGTAGCGGGGGCATCTTACAATGAGCAGTTCTTC.

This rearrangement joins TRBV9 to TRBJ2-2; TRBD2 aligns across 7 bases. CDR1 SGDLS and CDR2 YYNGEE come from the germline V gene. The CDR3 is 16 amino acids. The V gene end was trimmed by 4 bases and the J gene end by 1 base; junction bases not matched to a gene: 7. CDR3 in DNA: TGTGCCAGCAGCTTTGGGACGGGGGGGAACACCGGGGAGCTGTTTTTT. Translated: CASSFGTGGNTGELFF.

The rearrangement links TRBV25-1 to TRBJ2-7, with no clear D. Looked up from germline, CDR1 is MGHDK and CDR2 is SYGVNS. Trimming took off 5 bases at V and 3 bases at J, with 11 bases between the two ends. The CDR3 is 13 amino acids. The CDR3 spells CASSRTGSYEQYV. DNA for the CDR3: TGTGCCAGCAGTCGCACTGGTAGCTACGAGCAGTACGTC.

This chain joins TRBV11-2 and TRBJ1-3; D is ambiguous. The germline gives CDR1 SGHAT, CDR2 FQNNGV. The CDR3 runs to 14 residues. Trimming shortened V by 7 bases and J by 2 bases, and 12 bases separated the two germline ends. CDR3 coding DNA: TGTGCCAGCACCCCCCACGCAGCTGGAAACACCATATATTTT. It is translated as CASTPHAAGNTIYF.